What follows is one T cell receptor (beta chain) and its context. This sample was included in a study of T-cell reconstitution after alpha-beta-depleted transplantation in children. This CDR3 spans 19 amino acids. The junction had 16 bases not matched to a gene; V was cut back by 8 bases and J by 0 bases. The germline V gene has CDR1 SGHTA and CDR2 FQGTGA. TCRbeta library preparation incorporated unique molecular identifiers. A single record per CDR3 protein comes from TCRdb applying MiXCR to the PCR reads. Of some 350,000 distinct CDR3 sequences in the sample, around 15% were seen once. The V call is TRBV7-3, the J call TRBJ2-6; TRBD2 aligns across 7 bases. This sample comprised PBMCs, mostly from graft donor cells, obtained 360 days after TCRalphabeta/CD19-depleted stem cell transplant. The source is a male patient between 2 and 10 years old who had a stem cell transplant for acute lymphoblastic leukemia, so the T cells may come from the graft donor. Here the CDR3 DNA reads TGTGCCAGCGCTTCCCTTTCACTAGCGCCGAGCTCTGGGGCCAACGTCCTGACTTTC. Amino acids: CASASLSLAPSSGANVLTF.